A selection of T cell receptor beta chains follows, all from one sample in a study of identical twins. MiXCR, run by TCRdb on the 5' RACE reads, gives a single entry per CDR3 protein. Counted here are about 890,000 distinct CDR3 sequences, 12% occurring once; the ten biggest clones make up 1.5% to 2%. This sample was also put to use in a study of yellow fever vaccine responses in identical twins.

Sequenced: PBMCs. The receptor set was obtained from a woman between 18 and 30 years old in good health. Both conserved end residues are part of each CDR3. A D gene is named only where the DNA matches it firmly. Some rows mark clone size as missing; the rest say once, few, many or name a class of expanded clone.

V gene: TRBV20-1
J gene: TRBJ2-7
D gene: -
clone size: -
CDR3 DNA: TGCAGTGCTAGAGATACCCTAGGTAGACTTTACGAGCAGTACTTC
CDR3 protein: CSARDTLGRLYEQYF

V gene: TRBV15
J gene: TRBJ2-1
D gene: TRBD2
clone size: many
CDR3 DNA: TGTGCCACCAGCTGGGGGGGTCAGACCGGGAGTGAGCAGTTCTTC
CDR3 protein: CATSWGGQTGSEQFF

V gene: TRBV20-1
J gene: TRBJ1-1
D gene: -
clone size: many
CDR3 DNA: TGCAGTGCTAGTTTGCAGATTCTTGAAGCTTTCTTT
CDR3 protein: CSASLQILEAFF

V gene: TRBV28
J gene: TRBJ1-1
D gene: -
clone size: few
CDR3 DNA: TGTGCCAGCAGTAGGGGGTTTATCACTGAAGCTTTCTTT
CDR3 protein: CASSRGFITEAFF

V gene: TRBV27
J gene: TRBJ2-5
D gene: TRBD1
clone size: many
CDR3 DNA: TGTGCCAGCAGTTTAGGGGACAGCCAAGAGACCCAGTACTTC
CDR3 protein: CASSLGDSQETQYF

V gene: TRBV12-3/TRBV12-4
J gene: TRBJ1-6
D gene: TRBD1
clone size: few
CDR3 DNA: TGTGCCAGCAGTCCAGGGGGGGATAATTCACCCCTCCACTTT
CDR3 protein: CASSPGGDNSPLHF

V gene: TRBV25-1
J gene: TRBJ2-1
D gene: TRBD1
clone size: few
CDR3 DNA: TGTGCCAGCAGTGACTTGACAGGGAACTACAATGAGCAGTTCTTC
CDR3 protein: CASSDLTGNYNEQFF

V gene: TRBV7-9
J gene: TRBJ1-6
D gene: -
clone size: few
CDR3 DNA: TGTGCCAGCAGCTTCCGGGCCACTAATTCACCCCTCCACTTT
CDR3 protein: CASSFRATNSPLHF

V gene: TRBV15
J gene: TRBJ1-6
D gene: -
clone size: -
CDR3 DNA: TGTGCCACCAGCAGCATACAGGGCCGCGCCGCTTCACCCCTCCACTTT
CDR3 protein: CATSSIQGRAASPLHF

V gene: TRBV7-8
J gene: TRBJ1-6
D gene: TRBD1
clone size: -
CDR3 DNA: TGTGCCAGCAGCTCCCGGGACAGGGGGCTTGAATCACCCCTCCACTTT
CDR3 protein: CASSSRDRGLESPLHF

V gene: TRBV10-3
J gene: TRBJ2-3
D gene: TRBD2
clone size: -
CDR3 DNA: TGTGCCATCAGTGAGTCGAGGACTAGCGACACAGATACGCAGTATTTT
CDR3 protein: CAISESRTSDTDTQYF

V gene: TRBV24-1
J gene: TRBJ2-1
D gene: -
clone size: many
CDR3 DNA: TGTGCCACCAGTGAGACCAACAATGAGCAGTTCTTC
CDR3 protein: CATSETNNEQFF

V gene: TRBV19
J gene: TRBJ2-1
D gene: TRBD1
clone size: -
CDR3 DNA: TGTGCCAGTAGTATACTAACAGGGGGTAATGAGCAGTTCTTC
CDR3 protein: CASSILTGGNEQFF

V gene: TRBV10-3
J gene: TRBJ2-3
D gene: TRBD2
clone size: few
CDR3 DNA: TGTGCCATCAGTGAGCTAGCGGCAGACACAGATACGCAGTATTTT
CDR3 protein: CAISELAADTDTQYF

V gene: TRBV20-1
J gene: TRBJ2-3
D gene: -
clone size: few
CDR3 DNA: TGCAGTGCTGGAGGGGGGCTAGCGGTCACAGATACGCAGTATTTT
CDR3 protein: CSAGGGLAVTDTQYF

V gene: TRBV5-1
J gene: TRBJ2-3
D gene: TRBD1
clone size: -
CDR3 DNA: TGCGCCAGCAGCTTAAACAGGGGGCAGGGAGATACGCAGTATTTT
CDR3 protein: CASSLNRGQGDTQYF

V gene: TRBV4-1
J gene: TRBJ1-4
D gene: -
clone size: -
CDR3 DNA: TGCGCCAGCAGCCAAGGTATAGGGCACGGAACTAATGAAAAACTGTTTTTT
CDR3 protein: CASSQGIGHGTNEKLFF

V gene: TRBV5-6
J gene: TRBJ1-5
D gene: -
clone size: few
CDR3 DNA: TGTGCCAGCAGCGAAGGACAGTATAGCAATCAGCCCCAGCATTTT
CDR3 protein: CASSEGQYSNQPQHF